One sample yielded the 7 T cell receptor beta chains listed below, sequenced in a study of T cell responses to AZD1222 COVID-19 vaccine. TCRdb's copy holds only in-frame clones and misses some; the assay was immunoSEQ multiplex PCR. The top ten hold 1% to 1.5% of the sample, which has fewer than 200,000 clones, roughly 92% seen once. Specimen: peripheral blood, collected on day 0 of AZD1222 vaccination. These receptors came from an adult in good health.

V and J are TRBV5-4 and TRBJ1-2, with a possible D match to TRBD1 (6 bases). The CDR3 extends over 15 amino acids. Trimming cost V 0 bases and J 6 bases, with 15 bases left between them. Germline V gene sequence: CDR1 SGHNT, CDR2 YYREEE (reference sequence). The CDR3 is CASSLETGSGDGYTF. CDR3 nucleotides: TGTGCCAGCAGCTTGGAAACAGGGAGTGGCGATGGCTACACCTTC.

The V call is TRBV5-6, the J call TRBJ1-1, with D possibly matching TRBD1 (5 bases). The length of the CDR3 is 15 residues. V lost 0 bases, J lost 1 base, and 10 bases lay in between. Germline V gene sequence: CDR1 SGHDT, CDR2 YYEEEE. CDR3 bases: TGTGCCAGCAGCTTGGGGGGCAGGGCGAACACTGAAGCTTTCTTT. It translates to CASSLGGRANTEAFF. The variable domain in full, with the rest retrieved from reference TRBV5-6 and TRBJ1-1, is DAGVTQSPTHLIKTRGQQVTLRCSPKSGHDTVSWYQQALGQGPQFIFQYYEEEERQRGNFPDRFSGHQFPNYSSELNVNALLLGDSALYLCASSLGGRANTEAFFGQGTRLTVV.

The chain links TRBV14 to TRBJ1-6; D not resolved. The CDR3 length is 13 residues. The germline V gene encodes CDR1 SGHDN and CDR2 FVKESK. V was trimmed by 0 bases and J by 14 bases, leaving 11 bases between them. The chain's CDR3 is CASSQDSASSLHF. For the CDR3, the DNA is TGTGCCAGCAGCCAAGATTCGGCGTCGTCCCTCCACTTT. Drawing the rest from reference TRBV14 and TRBJ1-6, the complete variable domain is EAGVTQFPSHSVIEKGQTVTLRCDPISGHDNLYWYRRVMGKEIKFLLHFVKESKQDESGMPNNRFLAERTGGTYSTLKVQPAELEDSGVYFCASSQDSASSLHFGNGTRLTVT.

The chain has TRBV7-2 and TRBJ2-7; D uncertain. Germline CDR1 SGHTA, CDR2 FQGNSA. The CDR3 extends over 13 amino acids. V was shortened by 4 bases and J by 7 bases, with 14 bases between the two germline ends. The CDR3 is CASSSPNTFEQYF. CDR3 sequence (DNA): TGTGCCAGCAGCTCTCCAAACACCTTTGAGCAGTACTTC.

A note on this clone: A read error may produce the germline difference seen at one junction end. This rearrangement joins TRBV28 to TRBJ1-6; the D is unclear. The CDR3 contains 16 residues. Germline V gene data show CDR1 as MDHEN and CDR2 as SYDVKM. CDR3 amino acids: CASSLWSGSNNSPLHF. The CDR3 region has the DNA TGTGCCAGCAGTTTATGGTCAGGCTCCAATAATTCACCCCTCCACTTT.

This clone was picked up one time. The chain has TRBV6-5 and TRBJ1-2, with TRBD1 matching over 9 bases. J gave up 8 bases and V 6 bases, and 7 bases lay outside the gene matches. The germline V gene has CDR1 MNHEY and CDR2 SVGAGI. The CDR3 covers 13 residues. CDR3 in DNA: TGTGCCAGCAGGATACAGGGGGCGAGAGGCTACACCTTC. Protein sequence: CASRIQGARGYTF.

This chain links TRBV6-5 with TRBJ2-3; no clear D. The CDR3 runs to 15 residues. V was clipped by 0 bases and J by 1 base, with 8 bases between them. From germline, CDR1 is MNHEY and CDR2 SVGAGI. This CDR3 reads CASSYSYSGTDTQYF. DNA for the CDR3: TGTGCCAGCAGTTACTCATACTCGGGCACAGATACGCAGTATTTT.